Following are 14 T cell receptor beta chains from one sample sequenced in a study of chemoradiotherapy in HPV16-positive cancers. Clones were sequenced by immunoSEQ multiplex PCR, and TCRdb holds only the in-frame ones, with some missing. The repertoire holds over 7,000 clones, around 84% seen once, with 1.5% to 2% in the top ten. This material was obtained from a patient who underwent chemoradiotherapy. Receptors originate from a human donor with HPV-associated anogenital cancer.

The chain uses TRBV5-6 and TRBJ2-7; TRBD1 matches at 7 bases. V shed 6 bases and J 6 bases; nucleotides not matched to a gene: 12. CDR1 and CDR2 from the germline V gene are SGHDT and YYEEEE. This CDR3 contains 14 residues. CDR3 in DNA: TGTGCCAGCACCCCGGACAGGAGTAGCTCCGAGCAGTACTTC. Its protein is CASTPDRSSSEQYF.

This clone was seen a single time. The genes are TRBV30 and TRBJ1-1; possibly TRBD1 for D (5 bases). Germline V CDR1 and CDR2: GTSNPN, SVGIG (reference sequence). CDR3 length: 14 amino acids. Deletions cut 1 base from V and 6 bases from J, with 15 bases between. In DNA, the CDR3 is TGTGCCTGGAGTGGGGGGTCGGGGGTCGCTGAAGCTTTCTTT. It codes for CAWSGGSGVAEAFF.

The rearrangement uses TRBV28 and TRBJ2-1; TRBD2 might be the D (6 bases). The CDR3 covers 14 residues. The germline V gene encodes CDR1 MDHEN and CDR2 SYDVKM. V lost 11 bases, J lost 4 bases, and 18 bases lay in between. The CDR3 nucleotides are TGTGCCTACGCCCCGGGGAGGTCTTACAATGAGCAGTTCTTC. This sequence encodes CAYAPGRSYNEQFF.

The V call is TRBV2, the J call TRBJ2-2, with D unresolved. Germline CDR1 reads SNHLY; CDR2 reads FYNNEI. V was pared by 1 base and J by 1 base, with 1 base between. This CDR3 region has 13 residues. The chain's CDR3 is CASSEGNTGELFF. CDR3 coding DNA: TGTGCCAGCAGTGAAGGGAACACCGGGGAGCTGTTTTTT.

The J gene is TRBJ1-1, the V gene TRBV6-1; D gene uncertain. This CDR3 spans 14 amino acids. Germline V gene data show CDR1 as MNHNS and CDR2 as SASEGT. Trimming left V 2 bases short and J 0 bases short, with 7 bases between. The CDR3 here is CASSEQPLNTEAFF. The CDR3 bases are TGTGCCAGCAGTGAACAACCACTGAACACTGAAGCTTTCTTT.

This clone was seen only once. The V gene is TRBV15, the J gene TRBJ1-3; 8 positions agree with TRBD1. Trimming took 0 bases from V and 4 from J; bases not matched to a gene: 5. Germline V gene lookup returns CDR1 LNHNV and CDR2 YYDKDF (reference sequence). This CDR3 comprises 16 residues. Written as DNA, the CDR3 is TGTGCCACCAGCAGAGAAGGGACAGGTAGAGGAAACACCATATATTTT. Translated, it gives CATSREGTGRGNTIYF.

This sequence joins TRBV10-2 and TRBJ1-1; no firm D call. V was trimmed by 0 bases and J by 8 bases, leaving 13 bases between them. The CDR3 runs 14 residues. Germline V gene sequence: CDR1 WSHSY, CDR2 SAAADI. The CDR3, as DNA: TGCGCCAGCAGTGAGTCTCAGCAGGACGGAGAAGCTTTCTTT. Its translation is CASSESQQDGEAFF.

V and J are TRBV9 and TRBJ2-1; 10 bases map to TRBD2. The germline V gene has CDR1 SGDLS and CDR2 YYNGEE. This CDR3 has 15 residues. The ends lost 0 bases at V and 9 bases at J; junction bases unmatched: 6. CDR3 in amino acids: CASSVEAGGQGEQFF. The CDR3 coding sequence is TGTGCCAGCAGCGTAGAAGCGGGGGGGCAGGGTGAGCAGTTCTTC.

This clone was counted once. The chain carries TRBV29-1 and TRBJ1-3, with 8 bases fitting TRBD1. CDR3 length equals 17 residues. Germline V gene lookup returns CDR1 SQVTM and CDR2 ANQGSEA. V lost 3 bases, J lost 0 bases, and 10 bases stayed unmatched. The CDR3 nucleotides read TGCAGCGTTGAGAAAAGCGGGACAGGTACCTCTGGAAACACCATATATTTT. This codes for CSVEKSGTGTSGNTIYF.

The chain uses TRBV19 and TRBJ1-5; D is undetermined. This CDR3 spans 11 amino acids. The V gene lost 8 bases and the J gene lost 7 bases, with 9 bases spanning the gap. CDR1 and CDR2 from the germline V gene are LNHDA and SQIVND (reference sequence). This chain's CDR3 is CASGVVQPQHF. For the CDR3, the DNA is TGTGCCAGTGGAGTGGTGCAGCCCCAGCATTTT. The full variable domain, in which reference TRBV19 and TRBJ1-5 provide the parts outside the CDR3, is DGGITQSPKYLFRKEGQNVTLSCEQNLNHDAMYWYRQDPGQGLRLIYYSQIVNDFQKGDIAEGYSVSREKKESFPLTVTSAQKNPTAFYLCASGVVQPQHFGDGTRLSIL.

This CDR3 is CASSHARREQYF. The DNA for the CDR3 is TGTGCCAGCAGTCATGCCCGACGGGAGCAGTACTTC. The chain links TRBV7-2 to TRBJ2-7; D remains unclear. Germline V gives CDR1 SGHTA, CDR2 FQGNSA. The CDR3 runs 12 residues. V lost 6 bases, J lost 7 bases, and 13 bases lay in between.

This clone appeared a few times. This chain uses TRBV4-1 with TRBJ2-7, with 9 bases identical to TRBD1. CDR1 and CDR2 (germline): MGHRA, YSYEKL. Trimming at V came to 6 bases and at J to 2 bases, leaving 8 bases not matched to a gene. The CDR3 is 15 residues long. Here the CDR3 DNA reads TGCGCCAGCAGTTACGACAGGGGGTCGGCCTACGAGCAGTACTTC. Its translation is CASSYDRGSAYEQYF.

The CDR3 sequence is CASASQGAFYNEQFF. The CDR3 nucleotides are TGTGCCAGCGCGTCACAGGGGGCGTTTTACAATGAGCAGTTCTTC. The J gene is TRBJ2-1, the V gene TRBV11-2; 9 nucleotides align to TRBD1. Per the germline V gene, CDR1 is SGHAT and CDR2 is FQNNGV. Trimming took 8 bases from V and 4 from J; bases not matched to a gene: 9. The CDR3 is 15 amino acids.

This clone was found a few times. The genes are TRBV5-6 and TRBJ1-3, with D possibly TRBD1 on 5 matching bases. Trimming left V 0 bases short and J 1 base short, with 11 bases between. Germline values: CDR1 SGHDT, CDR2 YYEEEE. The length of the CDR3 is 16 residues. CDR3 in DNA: TGTGCCAGCAGCTTGGATGAGGGGAGATCTGGAAACACCATATATTTT. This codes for CASSLDEGRSGNTIYF.